A single sample gave rise to the 27 T cell receptor beta chains below, sequenced in a study of cytomegalovirus exposure and HLA in healthy donors. PCR primers comprised 60 Vbeta and 13 Jbeta primers. Generated by immunoSEQ multiplex PCR, the TCRdb table keeps only in-frame clones and is missing some. The sample records approximately 170,000 clones, 68% being singletons. Sequenced sample: PBMCs. Receptor source: a middle-aged woman in good health and CMV-seropositive.

The chain joins TRBV7-9 to TRBJ1-2; 9 bases agree with TRBD1. The CDR3 sequence is 15 residues long. Trimming cost V 1 base and J 6 bases; bases outside gene matches: 6. The germline V gene encodes CDR1 SEHNR and CDR2 FQNEAQ (reference sequence). CDR3 DNA: TGTGCCAGCAGCTTAGGGAGGACAGGGGAAAATGGCTACACCTTC. Translation: CASSLGRTGENGYTF.

The rearrangement joins TRBV9 to TRBJ2-2, with TRBD2 identical over 9 bases. The CDR3 runs 16 residues. V shed 0 bases, J shed 7 bases, and the junction held 7 bases outside the gene matches. From germline, CDR1 is SGDLS and CDR2 YYNGEE. CDR3 DNA sequence: TGTGCCAGCAGCGTAGTCGAGCGGGAGGTCAACGGGGAGCTGTTTTTT. It is translated as CASSVVEREVNGELFF.

This clone was seen more than once but under ten times. This rearrangement joins TRBV6-6 to TRBJ1-6; unclear D gene. Germline V gene lookup returns CDR1 MNHNY and CDR2 SVGAGI (reference sequence). The CDR3 consists of 11 residues. Trimming removed 5 bases at V and 10 bases at J, with 6 bases between. The CDR3 bases are TGTGCCAGCAGTCTAGAATCACCCCTCCACTTT. Its protein is CASSLESPLHF.

The V gene is TRBV19, the J gene TRBJ2-4; 7 nucleotides align to TRBD1. V dropped 4 bases and J dropped 3; count of bases not matched to a gene: 0. Germline V gene sequence: CDR1 LNHDA, CDR2 SQIVND (reference sequence). CDR3 length: 13 amino acids. For the CDR3, the DNA is TGTGCCAGTAGTACAGGGGGCAAAAACATTCAGTACTTC. Translating it yields CASSTGGKNIQYF.

CDR3 residues: CASSLFGDKGLAGGRDSYEQYF. The CDR3 nucleotides are TGTGCCAGCAGTTTATTCGGAGACAAGGGACTAGCGGGGGGTCGGGACTCCTACGAGCAGTACTTC. V usage is TRBV27 and J usage is TRBJ2-7; 15 bases match TRBD2. Germline V gene data show CDR1 as MNHEY and CDR2 as SMNVEV (reference sequence). CDR3 length: 22 residues. The ends lost 1 base at V and 0 bases at J; junction bases unmatched: 16.

This clone was detected only once. V and J are TRBV7-9 and TRBJ2-1, with D possibly being TRBD2 (6 bases). The CDR3 runs 13 residues. Between the trimmed V and J ends, which lost 1 base and 8 bases, there was a span of 9 bases. CDR1 and CDR2 (germline): SEHNR, FQNEAQ (reference sequence). The chain's CDR3 is CASSLGGGDEQFF. CDR3 sequence (DNA): TGTGCCAGCAGCTTAGGGGGCGGGGATGAGCAGTTCTTC.

The chain has TRBV6-1 and TRBJ1-5, with 7 bases fitting TRBD1. This CDR3 is 14 amino acids long. V was pared by 4 bases and J by 5 bases, with 5 bases of the junction left unmatched. In germline, CDR1 is MNHNS, CDR2 SASEGT. DNA for the CDR3: TGTGCCAGCAGTGGACAGGGTGGGGATCAGCCCCAGCATTTT. This sequence encodes CASSGQGGDQPQHF.

This clone was seen only a few times. The V and J genes are TRBV27 and TRBJ2-7; 7 positions agree with TRBD1. V shed 6 bases, J shed 7 bases, and the junction held 15 bases outside the gene matches. CDR1 MNHEY and CDR2 SMNVEV come from the germline V gene (reference sequence). This CDR3 spans 15 amino acids. Written as DNA, the CDR3 is TGTGCCAGCAGCCTTCTGACAGGGATGTCAGTAGAGCAGTACTTC. Translated, it gives CASSLLTGMSVEQYF.

This clone was seen a handful of times. In DNA, the CDR3 is TGTGCCAGCGACAATAGGAGGCAAGAGACCCAGTACTTC. This codes for CASDNRRQETQYF. The chain carries TRBV5-4 and TRBJ2-5, with D possibly being TRBD2 (5 bases). V lost 7 bases to trimming and J lost 2 bases, with 12 bases between them. Per germline, CDR1 SGHNT and CDR2 YYREEE (reference sequence). The length of the CDR3 is 13 residues.

The V call is TRBV7-9, the J call TRBJ2-1; 16 bases are shared with TRBD2. The CDR3 is made up of 13 amino acids. Germline V gives CDR1 SEHNR, CDR2 FQNEAQ (reference sequence). V dropped 5 bases and J dropped 12; count of bases not matched to a gene: 1. The DNA of the CDR3 is TGTGCCAGCAGCGGGACTAGCGGGAGGGGGCAGTTCTTC. Its protein is CASSGTSGRGQFF.

This clone was counted once. The V and J genes are TRBV7-2 and TRBJ2-5, with D uncertain. The CDR3 spans 11 residues. V was cut by 6 bases and J by 9 bases, with 11 bases left in between. Germline assignment: CDR1 SGHTA and CDR2 FQGNSA. The CDR3 region has the DNA TGTGCCAGCAGGCTACAGTGGGCCCAGTACTTC. Protein product: CASRLQWAQYF.

To note about this clone: At one end, the junction sequence differs from germline, possibly due to a read error. The rearrangement joins TRBV7-7 to TRBJ2-5; 8 bases align to TRBD2. CDR1 SSHAT and CDR2 FNYEAQ come from the germline V gene (reference sequence). The CDR3 has 14 residues. CDR3: CASSWGTSPETQYF. CDR3 bases: TGTGCTAGCAGCTGGGGGACTAGTCCAGAGACCCAGTACTTC.

This clone was seen once. The gene calls are TRBV2 and TRBJ1-2, with 11 bases identical to TRBD1. The V gene's germline CDR1 is SNHLY and CDR2 FYNNEI. The CDR3 length is 16 residues. After removal of 0 bases from V and 4 bases from J, the junction contained 4 bases not matched to a gene. In DNA form, the CDR3 reads TGTGCCAGCAGTGAAGCGGGACAGGGGGTGATCTATGGCTACACCTTC. It is translated as CASSEAGQGVIYGYTF.

The chain is built from TRBV6-5 and TRBJ1-1; 8 nucleotides agree with TRBD1. CDR1 and CDR2 from the germline V gene are MNHEY and SVGAGI. The CDR3 has 13 amino acids. The V segment lost 6 bases and the J segment 3 bases; nucleotides outside the gene matches: 3. CDR3 in amino acids: CASRTGDDTEAFF. The CDR3 nucleotides are TGTGCCAGCAGGACAGGGGACGACACTGAAGCTTTCTTT.

CDR3 protein: CASSLYPRYGYTF. In DNA, the CDR3 is TGTGCCAGCAGTTTATACCCGCGCTATGGCTACACCTTC. The chain combines TRBV28 with TRBJ1-2; D ambiguous. V lost 1 base and J lost 4, with 7 bases in between. Germline CDR1 reads MDHEN; CDR2 reads SYDVKM. There are 13 residues in the CDR3.

This clone was detected a few times. The chain recombines TRBV5-4 with TRBJ1-1; D possibly corresponds to TRBD1 (5 bases). Germline V gene lookup returns CDR1 SGHNT and CDR2 YYREEE (reference sequence). The CDR3 runs 16 residues. V was cut by 4 bases and J by 1 base, with 17 bases left in between. DNA for the CDR3: TGTGCCAGCAGCCCCCAACTGTCGACAGCGAACACTGAAGCTTTCTTT. This translates into CASSPQLSTANTEAFF.

CDR3 in amino acids: CAIRQGGEETQYF. The CDR3 DNA reads as TGTGCCATCCGCCAGGGGGGAGAAGAGACCCAGTACTTC. V and J are TRBV10-3 and TRBJ2-5; tentative D call: TRBD1 (7 bases). V lost 8 bases to trimming and J lost 3 bases, with 13 bases between them. Per the germline V gene, CDR1 is ENHRY and CDR2 is SYGVKD. This CDR3 comprises 13 residues.

The chain employs TRBV4-1 and TRBJ2-7, with unresolved D. Per the germline V gene, CDR1 is MGHRA and CDR2 is YSYEKL. Trimming took 1 base from V and 4 from J, leaving 8 bases between them. This CDR3 has 13 residues. The CDR3 DNA reads as TGCGCCAGCAGCCAAGTCGTACAGTACGAGCAGTACTTC. The encoded protein is CASSQVVQYEQYF.

The rearrangement uses TRBV2 and TRBJ2-7; 7 nucleotides line up with TRBD1. Germline V gene data show CDR1 as SNHLY and CDR2 as FYNNEI. The CDR3 is 15 amino acids. The V segment lost 7 bases and the J segment 3 bases; nucleotides outside the gene matches: 12. The chain's CDR3 is CASNPGTVSIYEQYF. For the CDR3, the DNA is TGTGCCAGCAACCCCGGGACAGTGTCTATCTACGAGCAGTACTTC.

The V and J genes are TRBV14 and TRBJ2-3; D is undetermined. Germline values: CDR1 SGHDN, CDR2 FVKESK. This CDR3 spans 13 amino acids. V lost 1 base, J lost 1 base, and 3 bases lay in between. In nucleotides, the CDR3 is TGTGCCAGCAGCCAAGCAGGCACAGATACGCAGTATTTT. Encoded protein: CASSQAGTDTQYF.

The rearrangement uses TRBV6-1 and TRBJ1-4, with D perhaps TRBD1 (5 bases). Germline CDR1 and CDR2: MNHNS and SASEGT. The CDR3 length is 14 residues. Trimming removed 3 bases at V and 6 bases at J, with 11 bases between. The CDR3 bases are TGTGCCAGCAGTGATCGGGGGGGGTATGAAAAACTGTTTTTT. This translates into CASSDRGGYEKLFF.

The chain recombines TRBV7-2 with TRBJ2-1; D may be TRBD2 (6 bases). The CDR3 length is 16 residues. From germline, CDR1 is SGHTA and CDR2 FQGNSA. V dropped 5 bases and J dropped 4 bases, with 18 bases sitting between them. The chain's CDR3 is CASSQLAVGGYNEQFF. The CDR3 bases are TGTGCCAGCAGCCAATTAGCGGTTGGAGGGTACAATGAGCAGTTCTTC.

This clone was recorded only once. V gene TRBV25-1 combines with J gene TRBJ2-7; 8 bases line up with TRBD1. With 3 bases clipped from V and 0 bases from J, the junction kept 1 base outside the gene matches. The germline gives CDR1 MGHDK, CDR2 SYGVNS. This CDR3 contains 14 residues. The CDR3 bases are TGTGCCAGCAGTGACAGGGGGCTCTCCTACGAGCAGTACTTC. This gives the protein CASSDRGLSYEQYF.

Only a few counts were recorded for this clone. The genes are TRBV7-2 and TRBJ1-1; TRBD1 matches at 9 bases. V was clipped by 5 bases and J by 3 bases; unmatched bases: 1. In germline, CDR1 is SGHTA, CDR2 FQGNSA. CDR3 length: 13 residues. The DNA of the CDR3 is TGTGCCAGCAGCCGGGACAGGGACACTGAAGCTTTCTTT. It encodes CASSRDRDTEAFF. The complete variable domain, with remaining parts taken from reference TRBV7-2 and TRBJ1-1, reads GAGVSQSPSNKVTEKGKDVELRCDPISGHTALYWYRQSLGQGLEFLIYFQGNSAPDKSGLPSDRFSAERTGGSVSTLTIQRTQQEDSAVYLCASSRDRDTEAFFGQGTRLTVV.

The chain links TRBV5-1 to TRBJ2-3; 11 nucleotides line up with TRBD2. The CDR3 extends over 17 amino acids. J was trimmed by 3 bases and V by 1 base; bases with no gene match: 7. CDR1 and CDR2 from the germline V gene are SGHRS and YFSETQ. The CDR3 loop reads CASSLKLAGGVTDTQYF. For the CDR3, the DNA is TGCGCCAGCAGCTTGAAGCTAGCGGGGGGCGTTACAGATACGCAGTATTTT.

The V gene is TRBV5-5, the J gene TRBJ1-1; tentatively, D is TRBD1 (5 bases). CDR3 length equals 13 residues. Germline V gene lookup returns CDR1 SGHKS and CDR2 YYEKEE (reference sequence). Deletions cut 6 bases from V and 5 bases from J, with 14 bases between. The CDR3, as DNA: TGTGCCAGCATCCGAACGGGGGGTACTGAAGCTTTCTTT. Translating it yields CASIRTGGTEAFF.

This rearrangement joins TRBV7-2 to TRBJ2-1; 9 positions agree with TRBD2. CDR1 is SGHTA and CDR2 is FQGNSA in the germline V gene. J gave up 6 bases and V 5 bases, and 8 bases lay outside the gene matches. CDR3 length: 15 residues. The CDR3 coding sequence is TGTGCCAGCAGCCTTGAACGTAGCGGGAGCAATGAGCAGTTCTTC. Encoded protein: CASSLERSGSNEQFF.